This T cell receptor (beta chain) emerged from a study of blood T cell repertoires in COVID-19. The overall study: The analysed material was cDNA or gDNA that came from T cells, B-cell-depleted T cells, or PBMCs.

Clones were sequenced by immunoSEQ multiplex PCR, and TCRdb holds only the in-frame ones, with some missing. The sample comprises 200,000 to 250,000 clones, 70% to 90% of which are singletons, and about 4.7% rests with the top ten. Self-reported history from a screening survey and questionnaire set each donor's cohort. A PCR-confirmed or clinician-diagnosed COVID-19 case had contacted exposed participants within 2 weeks of entry. Germline CDR1 reads MNHEY; CDR2 reads SVGAGI. V shed 9 bases and J shed 2 bases, with 19 bases lying between them. The CDR3 extends over 15 amino acids. The sequence was collected from a woman in her 30s who had been exposed to COVID-19. Sequences were obtained from PBMCs or T cells enriched from blood (not recorded which). The chain joins TRBV6-5 to TRBJ2-5, with TRBD2 as a possible D gene (6 bases). CDR3 residues: CASRTRDSLQETQYF. Here the CDR3 DNA reads TGTGCCAGTCGAACCCGGGACTCGCTACAAGAGACCCAGTACTTC.